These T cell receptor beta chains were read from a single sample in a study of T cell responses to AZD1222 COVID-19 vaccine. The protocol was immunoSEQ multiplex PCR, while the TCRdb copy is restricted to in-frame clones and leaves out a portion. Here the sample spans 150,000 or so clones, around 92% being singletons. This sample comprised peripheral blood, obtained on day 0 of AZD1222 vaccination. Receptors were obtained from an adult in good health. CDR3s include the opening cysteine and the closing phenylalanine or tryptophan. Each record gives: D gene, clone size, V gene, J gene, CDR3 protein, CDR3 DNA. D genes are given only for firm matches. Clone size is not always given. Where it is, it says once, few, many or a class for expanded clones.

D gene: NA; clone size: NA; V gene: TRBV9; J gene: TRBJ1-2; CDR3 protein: CASSVGGPLDYGYTF; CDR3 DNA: TGTGCCAGCAGCGTAGGAGGTCCTTTGGACTATGGCTACACCTTC
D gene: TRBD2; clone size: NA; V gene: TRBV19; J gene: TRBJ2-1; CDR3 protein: CASSDTGTSGGTYNEQFF; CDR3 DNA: TGTGCCAGCTCAGATACCGGGACTAGCGGGGGGACGTACAATGAGCAGTTCTTC
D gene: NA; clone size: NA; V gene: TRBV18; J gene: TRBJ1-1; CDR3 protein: CASSPATIGTGTEAFF; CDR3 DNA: TGTGCCAGCTCACCCGCTACTATCGGGACGGGCACTGAAGCTTTCTTT
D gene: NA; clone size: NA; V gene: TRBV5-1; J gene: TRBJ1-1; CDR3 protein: CASSLDVARTEAFF; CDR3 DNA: TGCGCCAGCAGCTTGGACGTGGCGCGGACTGAAGCTTTCTTT
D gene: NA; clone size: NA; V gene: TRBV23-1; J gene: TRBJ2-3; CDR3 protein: CASRRDGPSTDTQYF; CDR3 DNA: TGCGCCAGCAGGCGGGACGGACCTAGCACAGATACGCAGTATTTT
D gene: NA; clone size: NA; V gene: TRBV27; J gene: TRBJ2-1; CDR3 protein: CASRETVAYNEQFF; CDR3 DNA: TGTGCCAGCAGGGAGACGGTCGCCTACAATGAGCAGTTCTTC
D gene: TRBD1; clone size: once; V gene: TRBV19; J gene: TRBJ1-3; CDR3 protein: CASSRTGAGNTIYF; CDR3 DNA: TGTGCCAGTAGCCGAACAGGGGCTGGAAACACCATATATTTT
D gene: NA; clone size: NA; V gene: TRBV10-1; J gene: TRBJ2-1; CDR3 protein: CASSESNRGVGKNEQFF; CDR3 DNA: TGCGCCAGCAGTGAGTCGAATAGGGGTGTCGGCAAAAATGAGCAGTTCTTC
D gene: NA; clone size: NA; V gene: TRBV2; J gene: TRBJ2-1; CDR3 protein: CASSAGQNEQFF; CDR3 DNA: TGTGCCAGCAGTGCGGGGCAAAATGAGCAGTTCTTC
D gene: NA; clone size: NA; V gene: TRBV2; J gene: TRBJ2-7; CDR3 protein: CASSSPRGRNSYEQYF; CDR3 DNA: TGTGCCAGCAGTTCCCCGCGGGGCAGAAACTCCTACGAGCAGTACTTC
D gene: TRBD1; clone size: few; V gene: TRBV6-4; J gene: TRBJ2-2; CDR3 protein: CASSVAGGTGELFF; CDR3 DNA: TGTGCCAGCAGTGTCGCAGGGGGCACCGGGGAGCTGTTTTTT
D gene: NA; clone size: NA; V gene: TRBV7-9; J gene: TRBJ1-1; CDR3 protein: CASTKEGGLNTEAFF; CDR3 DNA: TGTGCCAGCACCAAAGAGGGGGGATTGAACACTGAAGCTTTCTTT
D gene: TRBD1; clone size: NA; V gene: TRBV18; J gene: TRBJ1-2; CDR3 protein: CASSPSDRVGGYGYTF; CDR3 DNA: TGTGCCAGCTCACCCTCGGACAGGGTGGGGGGCTATGGCTACACCTTC
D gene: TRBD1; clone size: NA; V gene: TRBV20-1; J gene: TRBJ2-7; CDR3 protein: CSASGGTGLTYEQYF; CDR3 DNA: TGCAGTGCTAGTGGCGGGACAGGCCTTACCTACGAGCAGTACTTC
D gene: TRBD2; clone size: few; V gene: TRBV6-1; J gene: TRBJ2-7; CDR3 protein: CASSEIGGAGEQYF; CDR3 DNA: TGTGCCAGCAGTGAAATCGGGGGGGCGGGCGAGCAGTACTTC
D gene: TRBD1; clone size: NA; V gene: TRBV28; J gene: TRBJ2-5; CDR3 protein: CASSSPGRGNGETQYF; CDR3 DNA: TGTGCCAGCAGTTCCCCGGGCAGGGGGAACGGAGAGACCCAGTACTTC
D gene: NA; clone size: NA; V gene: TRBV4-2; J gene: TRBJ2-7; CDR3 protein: CASSQELFSKYEQYF; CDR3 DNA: TGTGCCAGCAGCCAAGAGCTGTTTAGCAAATACGAGCAGTACTTC
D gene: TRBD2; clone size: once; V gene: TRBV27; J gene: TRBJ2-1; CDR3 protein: CASSPRLAGTLNEQFF; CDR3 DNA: TGTGCCAGCAGTCCCAGACTAGCGGGAACATTGAATGAGCAGTTCTTC
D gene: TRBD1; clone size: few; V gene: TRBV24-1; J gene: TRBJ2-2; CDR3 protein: CATSADRGNTGELFF; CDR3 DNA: TGTGCCACCAGTGCGGACAGGGGGAACACCGGGGAGCTGTTTTTT
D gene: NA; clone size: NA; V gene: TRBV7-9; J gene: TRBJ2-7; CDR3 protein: CASSVGHYEQYF; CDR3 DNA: TGTGCCAGCAGCGTGGGCCATTACGAGCAGTACTTC
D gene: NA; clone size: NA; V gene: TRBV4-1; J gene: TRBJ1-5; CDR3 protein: CASSLREGSQPQHF; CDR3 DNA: TGCGCCAGCAGCCTGAGGGAGGGGTCTCAGCCCCAGCATTTT
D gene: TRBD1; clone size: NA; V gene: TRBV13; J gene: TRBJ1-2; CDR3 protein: CASSLGPGGGYTF; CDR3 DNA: TGTGCCAGCAGCTTGGGCCCAGGGGGTGGCTACACCTTC
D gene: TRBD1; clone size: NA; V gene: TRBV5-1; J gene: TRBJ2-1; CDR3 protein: CASSPKTGGNTVPYNEQFF; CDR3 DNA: TGCGCCAGCAGCCCGAAAACAGGGGGCAATACGGTCCCGTACAATGAGCAGTTCTTC
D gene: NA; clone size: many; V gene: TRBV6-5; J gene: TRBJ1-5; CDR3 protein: CASLGMNQPQHF; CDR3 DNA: TGTGCCAGCCTGGGAATGAATCAGCCCCAGCATTTT
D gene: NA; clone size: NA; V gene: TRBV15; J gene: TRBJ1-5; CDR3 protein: CATSRVGGIQPQHF; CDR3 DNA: TGTGCCACCAGCAGAGTGGGAGGGATTCAGCCCCAGCATTTT
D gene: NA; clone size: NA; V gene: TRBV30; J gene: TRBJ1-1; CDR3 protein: CAWGQTNTEAFF; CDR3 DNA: TGTGCCTGGGGACAAACTAACACTGAAGCTTTCTTT
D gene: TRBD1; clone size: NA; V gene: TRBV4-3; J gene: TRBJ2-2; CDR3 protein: CASSQALTDRAGELFF; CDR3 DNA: TGCGCCAGCAGCCAAGCACTAACGGACAGGGCGGGGGAGCTGTTTTTT
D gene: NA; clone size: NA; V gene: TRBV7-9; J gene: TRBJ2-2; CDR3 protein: CASSRRIQANTGELFF; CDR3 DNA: TGTGCCAGCAGCCGCCGAATCCAGGCGAACACCGGGGAGCTGTTTTTT